This is a list of T cell receptor beta chains from one sample in a study of regulatory T cells in long-lasting Graves disease. One entry per CDR3 protein, called by TCRdb with MiXCR from the multiplex PCR reads. Of about 520,000 distinct CDR3 sequences in the sample, around 12% were seen once. The sample was also reused in another study, on T cells in Graves' hyperthyroidism and ophthalmopathy.

The specimen was peripheral blood mononuclear cells (PBMCs), collected at new diagnosis, from a patient treated with antithyroid drugs. The receptors derive from a young woman with Graves disease. The CDR3 runs from the conserved cysteine through the conserved F or W. A D gene is named only where the DNA matches it firmly. Only some rows state a clone size, as once, few, many or a class for expanded clones.

CDR3 length: 10
clone size: NA
D gene: NA
J gene: TRBJ2-1
V gene: TRBV7-9
CDR3 DNA: TGTGCCAGCAGTAAGGGATCTGGGGTCTTC
CDR3 protein: CASSKGSGVF

CDR3 length: 15
clone size: NA
D gene: NA
J gene: TRBJ1-1
V gene: TRBV25-1
CDR3 DNA: TGTGCCAGCAGTGACGAGGACAGCCCGTACACTGAAGCTTTCTTT
CDR3 protein: CASSDEDSPYTEAFF

CDR3 length: 14
clone size: many
D gene: NA
J gene: TRBJ2-1
V gene: TRBV24-1
CDR3 DNA: TGTGCCACCAGTGACTTGACGGCGGGCAATGAGCAGTTCTTC
CDR3 protein: CATSDLTAGNEQFF

CDR3 length: 13
clone size: many
D gene: NA
J gene: TRBJ1-5
V gene: TRBV2
CDR3 DNA: TGTGCCAGCATGGTGACACTCGGACAGCCCCAGCATTTT
CDR3 protein: CASMVTLGQPQHF

CDR3 length: 13
clone size: many
D gene: NA
J gene: TRBJ1-1
V gene: TRBV11-3
CDR3 DNA: TGTGCCAGCAGCTTTATGATTAACACTGAAGCTTTCTTT
CDR3 protein: CASSFMINTEAFF

CDR3 length: 16
clone size: few
D gene: NA
J gene: TRBJ2-7
V gene: TRBV13
CDR3 DNA: TGTGCCAGCAGTTCCGCCGGGACTTTAAGCTCCTACGAGCAGTACTTC
CDR3 protein: CASSSAGTLSSYEQYF

CDR3 length: 14
clone size: few
D gene: NA
J gene: TRBJ1-4
V gene: TRBV19
CDR3 DNA: TGTGCCAGTAGTAGACGGGTGGGAAGTGAAAAACTGTTTTTT
CDR3 protein: CASSRRVGSEKLFF

CDR3 length: 17
clone size: NA
D gene: NA
J gene: TRBJ1-5
V gene: TRBV19
CDR3 DNA: TGTGCCAGTAGCACACCCGCCCTGACAGAGATCCTACAGCCCCAGCATTTT
CDR3 protein: CASSTPALTEILQPQHF

CDR3 length: 14
clone size: few
D gene: TRBD1
J gene: TRBJ2-7
V gene: TRBV5-1
CDR3 DNA: TGCGCCAGCACCCCCGGGACAGGAAACTACGAGCAGTACTTC
CDR3 protein: CASTPGTGNYEQYF

CDR3 length: 12
clone size: NA
D gene: NA
J gene: TRBJ1-1
V gene: TRBV29-1
CDR3 DNA: TGCAGCGTTGAAGGACAGGACACTGAAGCTTTCTTT
CDR3 protein: CSVEGQDTEAFF